The 20 T cell receptor beta chains given below trace back to one sample, sequenced in a study of OX40 agonist ivuxolimab in advanced cancers. The table came from immunoSEQ multiplex PCR; TCRdb's copy has only in-frame clones and leaves some out. The sample has some 100,000 clones, approximately 81% seen once. Sequences were derived from CD4+ or CD8+ T cells sorted from blood, sampled in a trial of the OX40 agonist ivuxolimab. These receptors were taken from an adult with an advanced solid tumor such as melanoma, head and neck, liver or kidney cancer.

The V gene is TRBV5-5, the J gene TRBJ1-2; 8 nucleotides line up with TRBD1. V shed 0 bases, J shed 3 bases, and the junction held 4 bases outside the gene matches. Germline CDR1 is SGHKS and CDR2 is YYEKEE (reference sequence). The CDR3 loop spans 15 amino acids. The CDR3 coding sequence is TGTGCCAGCAGCTTGGTCCAGGGGGCTTACTATGGCTACACCTTC. Its translation: CASSLVQGAYYGYTF.

Of note for this clone: Other DNA sequences from this sample encode an identical CDR3 as well. V is TRBV7-3 and J is TRBJ2-3, with TRBD2 matching over 9 bases. V dropped 3 bases and J dropped 0; count of bases not matched to a gene: 1. The CDR3 loop spans 15 amino acids. In germline, CDR1 is SGHTA, CDR2 FQGTGA. The CDR3 spells CASSFSGGSTDTQYF. The CDR3, as DNA: TGTGCCAGCAGCTTTAGCGGGGGCAGCACAGATACGCAGTATTTT.

The gene calls are TRBV5-1 and TRBJ2-7; D is undetermined. The CDR3 is 13 amino acids. V dropped 4 bases and J dropped 3 bases, with 11 bases sitting between them. The germline V gene encodes CDR1 SGHRS and CDR2 YFSETQ. Here the CDR3 DNA reads TGCGCCAGCAGCGTTGGCTCGGACTACGAGCAGTACTTC. This gives the protein CASSVGSDYEQYF.

The CDR3 is CASSWTSGGAGEQFF. The CDR3 DNA is TGTGCCAGCAGTTGGACTAGCGGCGGAGCCGGTGAGCAGTTCTTC. The chain uses TRBV6-6 and TRBJ2-1; 10 bases agree with TRBD2. The CDR3 runs 15 residues. The junction had 9 bases not matched to a gene; V was cut back by 4 bases and J by 9 bases. CDR1 and CDR2 from the germline V gene are MNHNY and SVGAGI (reference sequence).

The genes are TRBV19 and TRBJ2-2; D is unresolved. Germline V gene data show CDR1 as LNHDA and CDR2 as SQIVND (reference sequence). Trimming cost V 2 bases and J 1 base, with 2 bases left between them. The CDR3 covers 13 residues. The CDR3 nucleotides read TGTGCCAGTAGTATACAGAACACCGGGGAGCTGTTTTTT. This translates into CASSIQNTGELFF.

This clone was recorded only once. V gene TRBV2 combines with J gene TRBJ2-1, with D hard to call. This CDR3 comprises 12 residues. The V and J ends lost 6 bases and 11 bases respectively, with 14 bases between them. Germline V gene lookup returns CDR1 SNHLY and CDR2 FYNNEI. The CDR3 nucleotides read TGTGCCAGCAGAGTCTCCGGGTATAAGCAGTTCTTC. Translation: CASRVSGYKQFF.

V gene TRBV5-4 combines with J gene TRBJ1-6; 7 bases agree with TRBD1. The germline V gene has CDR1 SGHNT and CDR2 YYREEE (reference sequence). V shed 4 bases, J shed 8 bases, and the junction held 6 bases outside the gene matches. The CDR3 totals 14 residues. The CDR3 sequence is CASSAGQSYSPLHF. DNA of the CDR3: TGTGCCAGCAGCGCGGGACAGAGTTATTCACCCCTCCACTTT.

The chain couples TRBV27 to TRBJ2-5; the D is unclear. The germline V and J ends were trimmed by 0 bases and 4 bases, with 6 bases remaining between them. This CDR3 has 13 amino acids. Germline assignment: CDR1 MNHEY and CDR2 SMNVEV (reference sequence). The CDR3 nucleotides read TGTGCCAGCAGTTTATCTTCCCCAGAGACCCAGTACTTC. Translating gives CASSLSSPETQYF.

This clone was counted only a few times. The chain employs TRBV4-3 and TRBJ2-6, with D possibly matching TRBD2 (6 bases). CDR3 length: 15 residues. Per the germline V gene, CDR1 is LGHNA and CDR2 is YSLEER. Trimming cost V 4 bases and J 7 bases, with 14 bases left between them. The CDR3 region has the DNA TGCGCCAGCAGCCGTGGGTTGGGGGGAGCCAACGTCCTGACTTTC. It codes for CASSRGLGGANVLTF.

The chain joins TRBV19 to TRBJ1-4; tentative D call: TRBD1 (6 bases). Deletions cut 7 bases from V and 0 bases from J, with 12 bases between. Germline V gene sequence: CDR1 LNHDA, CDR2 SQIVND (reference sequence). The CDR3 consists of 15 residues. For the CDR3, the DNA is TGTGCCAGTACATACGGACAGTCAACTAATGAAAAACTGTTTTTT. It is translated as CASTYGQSTNEKLFF.

The genes are TRBV6-5 and TRBJ2-7, with a tentative D call TRBD2 (5 bases). The CDR3 has 12 amino acids. Germline V gives CDR1 MNHEY, CDR2 SVGAGI. V dropped 5 bases and J dropped 5 bases, with 10 bases sitting between them. The CDR3 sequence: CASSKSGNEQYF. For the CDR3, the DNA is TGTGCCAGCAGTAAGTCGGGGAACGAGCAGTACTTC.

J is TRBJ2-1 and V is TRBV5-6, with D maybe TRBD1 (6 bases). There are 16 residues in the CDR3. Germline loops: CDR1 SGHDT, CDR2 YYEEEE. Trimming took off 1 base at V and 9 bases at J, with 20 bases between the two ends. The chain's CDR3 is CASSLWGSTGKSEQFF. The DNA of the CDR3 is TGTGCCAGCAGCTTGTGGGGGTCAACAGGGAAAAGTGAGCAGTTCTTC. Full variable domain (outside the CDR3, taken from reference TRBV5-6 and TRBJ2-1): DAGVTQSPTHLIKTRGQQVTLRCSPKSGHDTVSWYQQALGQGPQFIFQYYEEEERQRGNFPDRFSGHQFPNYSSELNVNALLLGDSALYLCASSLWGSTGKSEQFFGPGTRLTVL.

The CDR3 is CASSYGDSENSPLHF. The CDR3, as DNA: TGTGCCAGCAGTTACGGGGACAGTGAAAATTCACCCCTCCACTTT. V usage is TRBV6-5 and J usage is TRBJ1-6, with TRBD1 identical over 7 bases. The length of the CDR3 is 15 residues. The germline gives CDR1 MNHEY, CDR2 SVGAGI. J gave up 7 bases and V 2 bases, and 5 bases lay outside the gene matches.

Notes on this clone: The CDR3 end shows no conserved phenylalanine or tryptophan, and so a read error is likely. The limits of the CDR3 on the DNA are not certain, so only TCRdb's listed CDR3 is given. This sequence joins TRBV6-1 and TRBJ1-1; the table assigns TRBD1, which was not confirmed against the DNA. The CDR3 is 12 residues long, counting both termini. Germline assignment: CDR1 MNHNS and CDR2 SASEGT. The CDR3 protein is CASSEAGRAGPI.

The chain joins TRBV28 to TRBJ1-5; D possibly corresponds to TRBD1 (6 bases). V lost 6 bases, J lost 2 bases, and 14 bases lay in between. The CDR3 extends over 15 amino acids. The germline V gene has CDR1 MDHEN and CDR2 SYDVKM. The CDR3 coding sequence is TGTGCCAGCAGGCTACAGGGTTGGGGCAATCAGCCCCAGCATTTT. Encoded protein: CASRLQGWGNQPQHF.

The chain joins TRBV5-4 to TRBJ2-7, with a tentative D call TRBD2 (6 bases). There are 14 residues in the CDR3. Germline V gives CDR1 SGHNT, CDR2 YYREEE (reference sequence). Between the trimmed V and J ends, which lost 4 bases and 6 bases, there was a span of 17 bases. CDR3 sequence reads: CASSLSVAGTEQYF. In DNA form, the CDR3 reads TGTGCCAGCAGCCTGAGTGTGGCGGGGACCGAGCAGTACTTC.

The CDR3 sequence: CASSQDYDSGGMDEQFF. CDR3 DNA sequence: TGCGCCAGCAGCCAAGATTACGATAGCGGGGGGATGGATGAGCAGTTCTTC. This chain uses TRBV4-3 with TRBJ2-1, with TRBD2 matching 10 bases. Germline V gives CDR1 LGHNA, CDR2 YSLEER. This CDR3 spans 17 amino acids. V lost 0 bases to trimming and J lost 8 bases; unmatched junction nucleotides: 10.

The chain employs TRBV7-3 and TRBJ1-1, with D perhaps matching TRBD1 (5 bases). V was trimmed by 3 bases and J by 5 bases, leaving 13 bases between them. The CDR3 totals 14 residues. CDR1 and CDR2 from the germline V gene are SGHTA and FQGTGA. In nucleotides, the CDR3 is TGTGCCAGCAGCTTGGGACCAACGGGGACTGAAGCTTTCTTT. It yields the protein CASSLGPTGTEAFF.

The rearrangement joins TRBV10-2 to TRBJ2-5; D is undetermined. V gave up 4 bases and J gave up 0 bases, with 9 bases separating them. Per the germline V gene, CDR1 is WSHSY and CDR2 is SAAADI. CDR3 length: 14 amino acids. The CDR3 protein is CASSGVTYQETQYF. In DNA form, the CDR3 reads TGCGCCAGCAGTGGGGTGACGTACCAAGAGACCCAGTACTTC.

The chain combines TRBV27 with TRBJ2-2; tentatively, D is TRBD1 or TRBD2 (5 bases each). The CDR3 covers 17 residues. Trimming stripped 2 bases from V and 1 base from J, with 14 bases between. CDR1 MNHEY and CDR2 SMNVEV come from the germline V gene (reference sequence). The CDR3 sequence: CASSLKEAGMNTGELFF. The CDR3 region has the DNA TGTGCCAGCAGTTTAAAGGAGGCAGGGATGAACACCGGGGAGCTGTTTTTT.